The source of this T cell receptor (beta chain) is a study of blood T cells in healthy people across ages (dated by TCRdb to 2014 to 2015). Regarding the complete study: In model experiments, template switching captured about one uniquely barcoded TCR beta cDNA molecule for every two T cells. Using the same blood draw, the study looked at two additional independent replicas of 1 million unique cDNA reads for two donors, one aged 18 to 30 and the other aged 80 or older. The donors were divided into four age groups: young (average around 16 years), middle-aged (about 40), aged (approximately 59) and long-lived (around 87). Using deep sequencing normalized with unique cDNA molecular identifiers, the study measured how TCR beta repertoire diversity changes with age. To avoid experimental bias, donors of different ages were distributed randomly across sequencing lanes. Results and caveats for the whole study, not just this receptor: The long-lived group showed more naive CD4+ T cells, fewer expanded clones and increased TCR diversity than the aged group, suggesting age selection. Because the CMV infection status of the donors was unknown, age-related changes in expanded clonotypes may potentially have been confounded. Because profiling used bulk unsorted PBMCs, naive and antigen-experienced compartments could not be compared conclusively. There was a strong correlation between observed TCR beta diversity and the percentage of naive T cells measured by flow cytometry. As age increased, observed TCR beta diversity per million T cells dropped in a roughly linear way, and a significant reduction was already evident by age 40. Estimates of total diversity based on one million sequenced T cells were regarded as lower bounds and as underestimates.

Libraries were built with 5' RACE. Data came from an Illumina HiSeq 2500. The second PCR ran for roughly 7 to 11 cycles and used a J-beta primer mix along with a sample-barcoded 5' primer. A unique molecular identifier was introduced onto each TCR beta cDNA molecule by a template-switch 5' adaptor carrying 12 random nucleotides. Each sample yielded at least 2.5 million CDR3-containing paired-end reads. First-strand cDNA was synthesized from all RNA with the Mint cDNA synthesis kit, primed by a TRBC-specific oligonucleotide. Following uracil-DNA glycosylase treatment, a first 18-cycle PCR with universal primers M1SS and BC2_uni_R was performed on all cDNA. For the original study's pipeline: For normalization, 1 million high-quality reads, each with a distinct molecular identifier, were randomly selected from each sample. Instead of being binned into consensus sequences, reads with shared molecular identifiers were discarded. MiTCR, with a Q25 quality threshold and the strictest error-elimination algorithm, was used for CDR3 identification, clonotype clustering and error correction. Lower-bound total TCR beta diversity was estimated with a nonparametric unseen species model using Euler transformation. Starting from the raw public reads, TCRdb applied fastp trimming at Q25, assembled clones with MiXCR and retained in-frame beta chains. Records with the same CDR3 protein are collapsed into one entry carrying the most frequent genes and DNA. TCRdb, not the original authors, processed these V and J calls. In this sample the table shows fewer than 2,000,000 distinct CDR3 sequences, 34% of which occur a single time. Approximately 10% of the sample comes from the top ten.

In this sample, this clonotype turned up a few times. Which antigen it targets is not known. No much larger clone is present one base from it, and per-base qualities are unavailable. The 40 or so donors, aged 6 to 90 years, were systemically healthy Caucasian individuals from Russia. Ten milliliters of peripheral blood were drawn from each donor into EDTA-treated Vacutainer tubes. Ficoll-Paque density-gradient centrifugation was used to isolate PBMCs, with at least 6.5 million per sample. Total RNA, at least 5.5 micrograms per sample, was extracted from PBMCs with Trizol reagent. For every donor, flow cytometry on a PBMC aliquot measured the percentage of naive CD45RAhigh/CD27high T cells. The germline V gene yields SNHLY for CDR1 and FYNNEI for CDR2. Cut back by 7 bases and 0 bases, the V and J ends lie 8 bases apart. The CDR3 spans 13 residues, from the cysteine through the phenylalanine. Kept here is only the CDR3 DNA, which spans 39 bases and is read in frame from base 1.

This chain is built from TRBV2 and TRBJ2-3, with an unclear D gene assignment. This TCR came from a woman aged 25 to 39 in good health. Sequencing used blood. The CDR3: CASIVASTDTQYF. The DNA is TGTGCCAGCATAGTCGCTAGCACAGATACGCAGTATTTT.